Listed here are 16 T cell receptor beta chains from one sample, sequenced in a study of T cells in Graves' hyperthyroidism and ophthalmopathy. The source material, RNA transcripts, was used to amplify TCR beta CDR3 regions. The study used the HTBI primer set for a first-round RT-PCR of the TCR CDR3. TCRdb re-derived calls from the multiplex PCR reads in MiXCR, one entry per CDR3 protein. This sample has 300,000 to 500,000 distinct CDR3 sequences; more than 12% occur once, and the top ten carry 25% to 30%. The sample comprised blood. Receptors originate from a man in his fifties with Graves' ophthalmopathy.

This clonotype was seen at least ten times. CDR3 sequence: CASSLSRQDTQYF. The CDR3 DNA reads as TGCGCCAGCAGCCTTTCACGACAGGATACGCAGTATTTT. This chain connects TRBV4-1 to TRBJ2-3; tentative D call: TRBD1 (5 bases). The CDR3 runs to 13 residues. The V gene lost 4 bases and the J gene lost 6 bases, with 11 bases spanning the gap. Germline values: CDR1 MGHRA, CDR2 YSYEKL.

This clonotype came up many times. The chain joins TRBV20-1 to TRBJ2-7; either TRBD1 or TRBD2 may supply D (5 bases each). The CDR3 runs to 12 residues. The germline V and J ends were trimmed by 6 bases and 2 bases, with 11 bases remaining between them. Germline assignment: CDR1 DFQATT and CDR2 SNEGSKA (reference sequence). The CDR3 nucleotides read TGCAGTGCCGATGGGACCACCTACGAGCAGTACTTC. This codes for CSADGTTYEQYF.

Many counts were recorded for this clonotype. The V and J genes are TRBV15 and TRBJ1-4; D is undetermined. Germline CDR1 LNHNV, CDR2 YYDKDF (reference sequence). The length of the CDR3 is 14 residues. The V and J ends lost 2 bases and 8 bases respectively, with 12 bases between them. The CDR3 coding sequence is TGTGCCACCAGCAGACCTCTTATGACGGAAAAACTGTTTTTT. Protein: CATSRPLMTEKLFF.

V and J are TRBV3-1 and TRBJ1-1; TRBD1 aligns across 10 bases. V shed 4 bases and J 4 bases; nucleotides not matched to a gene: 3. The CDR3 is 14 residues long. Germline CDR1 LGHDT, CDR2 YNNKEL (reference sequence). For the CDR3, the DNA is TGTGCCAGCAGCCGCAGGACAGGGGGCACTGAAGCTTTCTTT. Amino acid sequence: CASSRRTGGTEAFF. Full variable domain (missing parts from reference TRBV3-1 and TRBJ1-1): DTAVSQTPKYLVTQMGNDKSIKCEQNLGHDTMYWYKQDSKKFLKIMFSYNNKELIINETVPNRFSPKSPDKAHLNLHINSLELGDSAVYFCASSRRTGGTEAFFGQGTRLTVV.

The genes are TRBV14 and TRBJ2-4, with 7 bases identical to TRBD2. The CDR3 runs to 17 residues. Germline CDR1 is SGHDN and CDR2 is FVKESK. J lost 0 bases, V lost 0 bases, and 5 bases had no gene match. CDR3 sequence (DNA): TGTGCCAGCAGCCAAGACTCGGGAGGATTAGCCAAAAACATTCAGTACTTC. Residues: CASSQDSGGLAKNIQYF.

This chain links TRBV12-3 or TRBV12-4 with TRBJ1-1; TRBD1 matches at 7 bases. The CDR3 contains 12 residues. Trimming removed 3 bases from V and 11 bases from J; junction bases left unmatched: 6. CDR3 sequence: CASSFSTGAAFF. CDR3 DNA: TGTGCCAGCAGTTTTTCCACAGGGGCCGCTTTCTTT.

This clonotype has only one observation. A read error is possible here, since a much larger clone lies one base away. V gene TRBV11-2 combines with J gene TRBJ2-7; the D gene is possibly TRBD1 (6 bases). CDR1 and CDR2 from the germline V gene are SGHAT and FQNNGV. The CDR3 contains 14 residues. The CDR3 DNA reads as TGTGCCAGCAGTCCCCAAGGACAGCCTTACGGGCAGTACTTC. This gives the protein CASSPQGQPYGQYF.

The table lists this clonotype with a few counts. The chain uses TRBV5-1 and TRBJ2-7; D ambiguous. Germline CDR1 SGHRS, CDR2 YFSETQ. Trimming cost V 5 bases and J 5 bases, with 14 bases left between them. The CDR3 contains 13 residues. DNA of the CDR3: TGCGCCAGCAGTTCAAGGGTGTCCAACGAGCAGTACTTC. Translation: CASSSRVSNEQYF.

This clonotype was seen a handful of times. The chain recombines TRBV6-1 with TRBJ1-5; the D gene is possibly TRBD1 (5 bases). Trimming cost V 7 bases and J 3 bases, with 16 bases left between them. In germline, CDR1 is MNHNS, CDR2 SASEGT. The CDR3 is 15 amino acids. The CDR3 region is CASIRVGGSNQPQHF. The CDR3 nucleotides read TGTGCCAGCATTAGAGTCGGGGGATCCAATCAGCCCCAGCATTTT.

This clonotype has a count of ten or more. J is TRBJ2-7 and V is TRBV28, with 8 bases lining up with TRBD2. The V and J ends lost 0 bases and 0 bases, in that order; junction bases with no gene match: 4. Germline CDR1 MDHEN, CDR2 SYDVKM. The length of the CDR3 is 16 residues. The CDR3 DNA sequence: TGTGCCAGCAGTTTATGGGTTAGCGGGGACTCCTACGAGCAGTACTTC. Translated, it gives CASSLWVSGDSYEQYF.

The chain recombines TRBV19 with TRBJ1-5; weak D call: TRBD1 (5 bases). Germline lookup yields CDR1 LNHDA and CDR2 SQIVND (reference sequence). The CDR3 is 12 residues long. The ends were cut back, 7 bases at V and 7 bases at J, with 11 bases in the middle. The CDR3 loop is CASTEAGQPQHF. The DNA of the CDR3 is TGTGCCAGTACCGAGGCAGGGCAGCCCCAGCATTTT.

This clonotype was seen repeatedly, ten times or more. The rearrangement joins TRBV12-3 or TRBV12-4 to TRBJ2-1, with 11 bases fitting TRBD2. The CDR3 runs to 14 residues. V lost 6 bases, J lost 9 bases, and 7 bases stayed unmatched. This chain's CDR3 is CASRLAGGEGEQFF. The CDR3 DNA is TGTGCCAGCAGGCTAGCGGGAGGAGAAGGTGAGCAGTTCTTC.

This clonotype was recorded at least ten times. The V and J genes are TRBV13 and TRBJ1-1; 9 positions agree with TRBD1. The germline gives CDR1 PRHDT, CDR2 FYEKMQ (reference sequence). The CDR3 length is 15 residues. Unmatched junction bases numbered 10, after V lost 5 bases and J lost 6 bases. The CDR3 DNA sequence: TGTGCCAGCAGCCGTTCCCCGACAGGGGGGCCTGAAGCTTTCTTT. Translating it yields CASSRSPTGGPEAFF.

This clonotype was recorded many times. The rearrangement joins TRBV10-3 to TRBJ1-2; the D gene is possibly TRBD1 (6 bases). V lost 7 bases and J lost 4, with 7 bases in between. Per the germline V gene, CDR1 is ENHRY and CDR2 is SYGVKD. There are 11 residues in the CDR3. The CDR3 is CAITQGYGYTF. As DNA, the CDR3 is TGTGCCATCACACAGGGCTATGGCTACACCTTC.

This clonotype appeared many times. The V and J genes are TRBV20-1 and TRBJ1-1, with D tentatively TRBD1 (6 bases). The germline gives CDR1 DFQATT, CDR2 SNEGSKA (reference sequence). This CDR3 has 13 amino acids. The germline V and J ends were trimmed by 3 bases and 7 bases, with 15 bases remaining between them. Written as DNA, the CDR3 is TGCAGTGCTAGTAAAGCCCCGGACAGTGAAGCTTTCTTT. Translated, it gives CSASKAPDSEAFF.

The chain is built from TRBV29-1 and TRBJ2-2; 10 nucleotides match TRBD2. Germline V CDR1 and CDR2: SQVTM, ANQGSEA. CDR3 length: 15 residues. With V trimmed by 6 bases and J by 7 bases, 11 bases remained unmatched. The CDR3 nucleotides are TGCAGCGTCGTACTAGCGGGGCCTCAAGGCGGGGAGCTGTTTTTT. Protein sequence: CSVVLAGPQGGELFF.